The entry below gives a single T cell receptor (beta chain) sequence along with its context. V was cut by 3 bases and J by 8 bases, with 16 bases left in between. The V gene's germline CDR1 is SEHNR and CDR2 FQNEAQ (reference sequence). CDR3 length: 14 amino acids. Sequenced by immunoSEQ multiplex PCR; TCRdb stores in-frame clones only, minus some. The sample holds tens of thousands of clones, around 91% seen once. This specimen belongs to a study of blood T cell repertoires in COVID-19. The wider study: Nucleic acid was either cDNA or gDNA, and it came from T cells, B-cell-depleted T cells, or PBMCs.

The source of this sequence is a woman aged 60-70 years with COVID-19, enrolled during active disease. Sample: peripheral blood. The genes are TRBV7-9 and TRBJ1-2; D not resolved. The DNA for the CDR3 is TGTGCCAGCAGCTTTGAGTCCGGGTCCCAAGGCTACACCTTC. It specifies CASSFESGSQGYTF.